This entry is about one T cell receptor (beta chain). No antigen is known for it. The sample originates from a study of T-cell reconstitution after alpha-beta-depleted transplantation in children. Findings of the study overall: Reportedly, only several hundred clones from non-depleted graft cells drove alpha-beta T-cell counts at about two months.

During its preparation, the TCRbeta library received unique molecular identifiers. TCRdb redid the calling of the PCR reads with MiXCR, one entry per CDR3 protein. The data contain hundreds of thousands of distinct CDR3 sequences, 15% to 20% of them singletons. The sequence was collected from a male patient younger than 18 who had a stem cell transplant for acute lymphoblastic leukemia, so the T cells may come from the graft donor. The input for sequencing was PBMCs, mostly from graft donor cells, taken 360 days after TCRalphabeta/CD19-depleted stem cell transplant.

DNA of the CDR3: TGTGCCAGCACCCCGACCGCTGGGGCCTCCTACGAGCAGTACTTC. Its translation: CASTPTAGASYEQYF. The chain has TRBV3-1 and TRBJ2-7; a weak D match, TRBD1 (5 bases). Germline V CDR1 and CDR2: LGHDT, YNNKEL (reference sequence). V lost 7 bases, J lost 0 bases, and 16 bases lay in between. The CDR3 extends over 15 amino acids.